What follows describes a single T cell receptor beta chain. This specimen belongs to a study of blood T cell repertoires in COVID-19. The wider study: Samples came from the United States, Italy and Spain, spanning acute and convalescent COVID-19. The analysed material was cDNA or gDNA that came from T cells, B-cell-depleted T cells, or PBMCs.

Original handling: It was from reference gene primer amplification that nucleated cell counts were estimated. The repertoire was sequenced with immunoSEQ multiplex PCR; TCRdb's copy has only in-frame clones and lacks some. V and J calls plus clone size are reproduced from that table; the DNA served to infer D and trimming. The sample records about 34,000 clones, approximately 91% being singletons. Sample: peripheral blood. This receptor was taken from a man in his sixties with active or convalescent COVID-19.

CDR3 sequence reads: CASSFHQTGDGEQFF. The CDR3 bases are TGTGCCAGCAGCTTCCACCAGACAGGGGATGGTGAGCAGTTCTTC. The chain employs TRBV7-3 and TRBJ2-1; 8 bases map to TRBD1. The CDR3 contains 15 residues. In germline, CDR1 is SGHTA, CDR2 FQGTGA. The trim removed 3 bases at V and 9 bases at J, leaving 10 bases unmatched.